These T cell receptor beta chains were read from a single sample in a study of T cells in Graves' hyperthyroidism and ophthalmopathy. TCRdb passed the multiplex PCR reads through MiXCR, listing each CDR3 protein once. The sample records roughly 700,000 distinct CDR3 sequences, about 18% being singletons. Material for sequencing was blood. Receptors originate from a man aged 50 or older with Graves' hyperthyroidism. Both conserved end residues are part of each CDR3. Fields, in order: J gene, D gene, V gene, clone size, CDR3 DNA, CDR3 protein. D genes are given only for firm matches. Size is stated for part of the rows, as once, few or many counts, or as a class when the clone is expanded.

TRBJ2-3	NA	TRBV19	NA	TGTGCCAGTAACTTGCGGCAGGCCACAGATACGCAGTATTTT	CASNLRQATDTQYF
TRBJ1-1	NA	TRBV27	NA	TGTGCCAGCAGTTTCGCGGGACTGAACACTGAAGCTTTCTTT	CASSFAGLNTEAFF
TRBJ2-7	NA	TRBV28	many	TGTGCCAGCAGCTACGGGAAGAGCTCCTACGAGCAGTACTTC	CASSYGKSSYEQYF
TRBJ1-5	NA	TRBV3-1	NA	TGTGCCAGCGGTCGGCAGAGCAATCAGCCCCAGCATTTT	CASGRQSNQPQHF
TRBJ2-6	NA	TRBV7-3	NA	TGTGCCAGCAGCGCCACTCCTGGGGCCAACGTCCTGACTTTC	CASSATPGANVLTF
TRBJ1-4	TRBD1	TRBV12-3/TRBV12-4	many	TGTGCCAGCAGTTTAGGACAGGGAATTAATGAAAAACTGTTTTTT	CASSLGQGINEKLFF
TRBJ2-5	TRBD1	TRBV12-3/TRBV12-4	NA	TGTGCCAGCAGTCTCCACAGGGGTCCCCTTGAAGAGACCCAGTACTTC	CASSLHRGPLEETQYF
TRBJ2-3	NA	TRBV29-1	NA	NA	CSVGPGQGTDTQYF
TRBJ1-5	NA	TRBV6-2/TRBV6-3	many	TGTGCCAGCAGTTATGATAGCAATCAGCCCCAGCATTTT	CASSYDSNQPQHF
TRBJ2-7	NA	TRBV6-2/TRBV6-3	many	TGTGCCAGCAGTTACGCCTCGGCGGAGCAGTACTTC	CASSYASAEQYF
TRBJ2-3	NA	TRBV5-4	few	TGTGCCAGCAGCCCTCCGGGACTCCCAAACACAGATACGCAGTATTTT	CASSPPGLPNTDTQYF
TRBJ1-6	NA	TRBV5-5	NA	TGTGCCAGCAGCCTATACCAGGGGTCGGGGCGGTCACCCCTCCACTTT	CASSLYQGSGRSPLHF
TRBJ2-1	TRBD2	TRBV24-1	many	TGTGCCACCAGTGCCCGAGGTGGGGGGGATTACAATGAGCAGTTCTTC	CATSARGGGDYNEQFF
TRBJ1-2	NA	TRBV28	many	TGTGCCAGCAAGGATCCCTATGGCTACACCTTC	CASKDPYGYTF
TRBJ2-2	NA	TRBV28	many	TGTGCCAGCAGTCCCGAAGGTTTCGGACCCGGGGAGCTGTTTTTT	CASSPEGFGPGELFF
TRBJ1-1	NA	TRBV20-1	many	TGCAGTGCTAGAGAGTTTGGGACGCAATGGGACATGAACACTGAAGCTTTCTTT	CSAREFGTQWDMNTEAFF
TRBJ1-3	NA	TRBV5-6	NA	TGTGCCAGCAGCTTGGTGGGAGGGCCCTCTGGAAACACCATATATTTT	CASSLVGGPSGNTIYF
TRBJ1-5	NA	TRBV19	NA	TGTGCCAGTAGTATAAGGGACGGCTACAATCAGCCCCAGCATTTT	CASSIRDGYNQPQHF
TRBJ1-2	TRBD1	TRBV2	many	TGTGCCAGCAGGGGACAGGGATTGATCTATGGCTACACCTTC	CASRGQGLIYGYTF
TRBJ2-7	TRBD2	TRBV6-1	NA	TGTGCCATCTTCCCGACAATCGGGACTAGCGGGAGGTACGAGCAGTACTTC	CAIFPTIGTSGRYEQYF
TRBJ2-3	NA	TRBV5-1	NA	TGCGCCAGCAGCCACACTTGCACAGATACGCAGTATTTT	CASSHTCTDTQYF
TRBJ1-5	NA	TRBV6-5	few	TGTGCCAGCAGTTACTCGGCCGGGTATCAGCCCCAGCATTTT	CASSYSAGYQPQHF
TRBJ2-3	NA	TRBV5-1	few	TGCGCCAGCAGCTTGGCGGGGCTCCCGCCAGATACGCAGTATTTT	CASSLAGLPPDTQYF
TRBJ2-6	NA	TRBV12-3/TRBV12-4	NA	TGTGCCAGCAGTTTATGGGGCGGGCGCTCTGGGGCCAACGTCCTGACTTTC	CASSLWGGRSGANVLTF
TRBJ1-1	NA	TRBV19	few	TGTGCCAGTAGTATACAGTCAGTGGGTGAAGCTTTCTTT	CASSIQSVGEAFF
TRBJ2-7	NA	TRBV20-1	few	TGCAGTGCTGGACTCCCAGCGGGCCTGTCGAACGAGCAGTACTTC	CSAGLPAGLSNEQYF
TRBJ2-7	NA	TRBV5-1	few	TGCGCCAGCAGCAGGGATCTGACCAGGGAGCAGTACTTC	CASSRDLTREQYF
TRBJ1-5	NA	TRBV2	many	TGTGCCAGCAGTCGGAGGGTTGGGAATCAGCCCCAGCATTTT	CASSRRVGNQPQHF
TRBJ1-1	TRBD1	TRBV11-2	many	TGTGCCAGCAGCGCCGCCGGGACAGCCAACACTGAAGCTTTCTTT	CASSAAGTANTEAFF
TRBJ1-6	NA	TRBV9	few	TGTGCCAGCAGCGTAGGAGTGCGGGGTTCACCCCTCCACTTT	CASSVGVRGSPLHF
TRBJ2-3	NA	TRBV12-3/TRBV12-4	NA	TGTGCCAGCAGTCGTAGGGTCGGTATCACAGATACGCAGTATTTT	CASSRRVGITDTQYF
TRBJ2-7	TRBD1	TRBV7-9	many	TGTGCCAGCAGCTTACCCACAGGGGTTACCTTACCCCCTATGGTGCAGTACTTC	CASSLPTGVTLPPMVQYF
TRBJ1-2	TRBD1	TRBV6-2/TRBV6-3	many	TGTGCCAGCAGGGCTCCGGGACAGGAGATCTATGGCTACACCTTC	CASRAPGQEIYGYTF
TRBJ2-5	NA	TRBV28	many	TGTGCCAGCAGTCCATTCGGGGCCGTAGGGGAGACCCAGTACTTC	CASSPFGAVGETQYF
TRBJ2-1	NA	TRBV6-2/TRBV6-3	few	TGTGCCAGCAGTTACTCCGACCGCTCCTACAATGAGCAGTTCTTC	CASSYSDRSYNEQFF
TRBJ2-7	NA	TRBV19	NA	TGTGCCAGTAGTACGGCCCTTCAGACAGAGCAGTACTTC	CASSTALQTEQYF
TRBJ2-1	TRBD1	TRBV7-9	once	TGTGCCAGCAGCTTATCTGGGACAGGGGAGAGCTCCTACAATGAGCAGTTCTTC	CASSLSGTGESSYNEQFF
TRBJ2-7	TRBD2	TRBV6-1	few	TGTGCCAGCAGTTTGGAGGGAGCGGGACTCCGCGAGCAGTACTTC	CASSLEGAGLREQYF
TRBJ2-3	NA	TRBV19	few	TGTGCCAGTAAAGTCGACGGGCCCACAGATACACAGTATTTT	CASKVDGPTDTQYF
TRBJ2-2	NA	TRBV12-3/TRBV12-4	many	TGTGCCAGCAGTTTAGCGAATTTCGGGGAGCTGTTTTTT	CASSLANFGELFF
TRBJ2-1	TRBD2	TRBV24-1	few	TGTGCCACCAGTGATGTGTCGGGAGGGCCGGATGAGCAGTTCTTC	CATSDVSGGPDEQFF
TRBJ2-5	TRBD2	TRBV4-1	NA	TGCGCCAGCAGCCAGGCCCGCGGACTAGCGGGAGCGGCCCAGTACTTC	CASSQARGLAGAAQYF
TRBJ2-6	NA	TRBV5-8	NA	TGTGCCAGCAGCCAAGGTTCTCAGGCCAACGTCCTGACTTTC	CASSQGSQANVLTF
TRBJ1-1	NA	TRBV7-2	few	TGTGCCAGCAGCTTAGCTCGGACCAACGAAGCTTTCTTT	CASSLARTNEAFF